Included here is one T cell receptor (beta chain) sequence, with context. As yet, its antigen is unknown. Germline and junction disagree at one end, which may indicate a read error. This record belongs to a study of CD8+CD57+ T cells in acquired aplastic anemia. In the study overall: The mean DNA yield obtained from sorted CD4+ and CD8+ cells came to about 3 ug. Study results and caveats: Patients and controls were not found to differ significantly in CD8+ Simpson's diversity. The study identified roughly 31 CD8+ CDR3 sequences shared by patients and controls.

The template for TCR beta VDJ and CDR3 sequence profiling was genomic DNA. MiXCR, run by TCRdb on the reads, gives a single entry per CDR3 protein. The profile shows under 150,000 distinct CDR3 sequences, over 30% of them singletons. Those patients picked for sequencing had displayed CD8+CD57+ cell expansion on flow cytometry. Among the patients, none had received any therapy at the time of blood sampling. The germline CDR1 and CDR2 sequences are SNHLY and FYNNEI. This CDR3 has 13 residues. The specimen was sorted CD4+, CD8+, or CD8+CD57+ T cells (not recorded which) from PBMCs. The TCR originated in a human donor with aplastic anemia. The chain is built from TRBV2 and TRBJ1-1; TRBD1 agrees at 8 bases. CDR3 DNA sequence: TGTGCCAGTGGACAGGGAGCGGCCACTGAAGCTTTCTTC. This sequence encodes CASGQGAATEAFF. Combining the CDR3 with reference TRBV2 and TRBJ1-1 gives the whole variable domain EPEVTQTPSHQVTQMGQEVILRCVPISNHLYFYWYRQILGQKVEFLVSFYNNEISEKSEIFDDQFSVERPDGSNFTLKIRSTKLEDSAMYFCASGQGAATEAFFGQGTRLTVV.